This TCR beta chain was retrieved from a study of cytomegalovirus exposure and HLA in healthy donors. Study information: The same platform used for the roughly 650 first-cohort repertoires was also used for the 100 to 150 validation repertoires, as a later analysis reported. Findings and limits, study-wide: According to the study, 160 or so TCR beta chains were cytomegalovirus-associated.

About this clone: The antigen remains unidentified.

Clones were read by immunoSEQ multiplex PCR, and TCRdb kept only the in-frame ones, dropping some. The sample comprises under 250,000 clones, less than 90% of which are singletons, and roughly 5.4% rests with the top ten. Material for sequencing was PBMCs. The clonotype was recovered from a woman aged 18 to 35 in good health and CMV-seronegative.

This chain's CDR3 is CASSGPGTSSHEQYF. In DNA, the CDR3 is TGTGCCAGCAGTGGGCCCGGGACTAGCAGCCACGAGCAGTACTTC. V is TRBV28 and J is TRBJ2-7; 9 bases fit TRBD2. Losses at the gene ends were 5 bases for V and 5 bases for J; bases not matched to a gene: 10. Germline V CDR1 and CDR2: MDHEN, SYDVKM. The CDR3 loop spans 15 amino acids.